This T cell receptor (beta chain) was identified in a study of tumor-infiltrating lymphocytes in oesophageal squamous cell carcinoma. The CDR3 runs 16 residues. Deletions cut 1 base from V and 15 bases from J, with 25 bases between. Per germline, CDR1 SEHNR and CDR2 FQNEAQ (reference sequence). TCRdb reprocessed the PCR reads with MiXCR, giving one entry per CDR3 protein. The table shows over 15,000 distinct CDR3 sequences, with 40% to 55% occurring only once. The rearrangement links TRBV7-9 to TRBJ2-4; perhaps D is TRBD1 or TRBD2 (5 bases each). The TCR was taken from a male donor with esophageal squamous cell carcinoma. Material: esophageal tumor tissue. CDR3 DNA sequence: TGTGCCAGCAGCTTAGATCAGGGCGCGAACACCGGGGAGCTGTACTTC. This codes for CASSLDQGANTGELYF.